These 30 T cell receptor beta chains were sequenced from one sample in a study of shared T cell receptors in the human thymus. TCRdb's table, derived via immunoSEQ multiplex PCR, lists solely in-frame clones and lacks some. The sample has about 380,000 clones, 85% to 95% seen once. The sequenced sample was thymocytes. These receptors were obtained from a human donor.

The V call is TRBV5-5, the J call TRBJ2-3; 9 nucleotides match TRBD2. The V gene end was trimmed by 4 bases and the J gene end by 10 bases; junction bases not matched to a gene: 10. CDR3 size: 14 residues. Per the germline V gene, CDR1 is SGHKS and CDR2 is YYEKEE (reference sequence). The CDR3 DNA reads TGTGCCAGCAGCCCCACTGAGGGACTAGCCTCGCAGTATTTT. Amino acids: CASSPTEGLASQYF.

This clone was picked up one time. This rearrangement joins TRBV5-1 to TRBJ1-6, with no clear D. The length of the CDR3 is 14 residues. Trimming took off 0 bases at V and 6 bases at J, with 7 bases between the two ends. Germline V gene lookup returns CDR1 SGHRS and CDR2 YFSETQ. As DNA, the CDR3 is TGCGCCAGCAGCTTGGTGGTGGGTAATTCACCCCTCCACTTT. As protein: CASSLVVGNSPLHF.

J is TRBJ2-1 and V is TRBV6-4; a possible D gene is TRBD1 (6 bases). Trimming pared 2 bases from V and 8 bases from J, leaving 16 bases between. The CDR3 loop spans 15 amino acids. Germline loops: CDR1 MRHNA, CDR2 SNTAGT. This chain's CDR3 is CASSDPDSPDDEQFF. CDR3 nucleotides: TGTGCCAGCAGTGACCCGGACAGCCCCGACGATGAGCAGTTCTTC.

The rearrangement links TRBV19 to TRBJ1-1, with D perhaps TRBD1 (5 bases). This CDR3 has 13 amino acids. Germline V lookup: CDR1 LNHDA, CDR2 SQIVND (reference sequence). V was pared by 1 base and J by 11 bases, with 14 bases between. CDR3 in DNA: TGTGCCAGTAGTATAGGGGACCCTACCTGGGCTTTCTTT. Residues: CASSIGDPTWAFF.

The V call is TRBV14, the J call TRBJ2-7; 9 bases are shared with TRBD2. The germline V gene has CDR1 SGHDN and CDR2 FVKESK. CDR3 length: 16 residues. V was pared by 1 base and J by 3 bases, with 7 bases of the junction left unmatched. The CDR3 protein is CASSQGSGTSYYEQYF. The CDR3 DNA follows: TGTGCCAGCAGCCAAGGTTCAGGGACTAGCTACTACGAGCAGTACTTC. The full variable domain, completed using reference TRBV14 and TRBJ2-7, is EAGVTQFPSHSVIEKGQTVTLRCDPISGHDNLYWYRRVMGKEIKFLLHFVKESKQDESGMPNNRFLAERTGGTYSTLKVQPAELEDSGVYFCASSQGSGTSYYEQYFGPGTRLTVT.

The genes are TRBV11-2 and TRBJ1-1; D is unclear. The length of the CDR3 is 16 residues. Trimming shortened V by 2 bases and J by 3 bases, and 16 bases separated the two germline ends. Germline V gives CDR1 SGHAT, CDR2 FQNNGV. The CDR3, as DNA: TGTGCCAGCAGCTTACCCCCCACAGTGGGAGACACTGAAGCTTTCTTT. It is translated as CASSLPPTVGDTEAFF.

The chain employs TRBV11-2 and TRBJ2-4; D is perhaps TRBD1 (7 bases). Germline values: CDR1 SGHAT, CDR2 FQNNGV. V lost 4 bases to trimming and J lost 8 bases, with 18 bases between them. This CDR3 contains 15 residues. The CDR3 sequence is CASSSCGTALYIQYF. The CDR3 region has the DNA TGTGCCAGCAGCTCCTGCGGGACAGCCCTTTACATTCAGTACTTC.

This CDR3 is CASSKGLAGVNEQFF. The CDR3 DNA sequence: TGTGCCAGCAGCAAAGGACTAGCGGGAGTAAATGAGCAGTTCTTC. The chain uses TRBV4-2 and TRBJ2-1, with 13 bases lining up with TRBD2. V shed 5 bases, J shed 7 bases, and the junction held 5 bases outside the gene matches. This CDR3 spans 15 amino acids. CDR1 LGHNA and CDR2 YNFKEQ come from the germline V gene.

V is TRBV19 and J is TRBJ2-2; possibly TRBD1 for D (7 bases). Per germline, CDR1 LNHDA and CDR2 SQIVND (reference sequence). V shed 2 bases and J shed 6 bases, with 16 bases lying between them. This CDR3 region has 16 residues. The CDR3: CASSIRRGRFAGELFF. CDR3 DNA sequence: TGTGCCAGTAGTATACGGAGGGGGCGGTTTGCCGGGGAGCTGTTTTTT.

The rearrangement joins TRBV7-6 to TRBJ1-5; D is possibly TRBD1 (6 bases). Per the germline V gene, CDR1 is SGHVS and CDR2 is FNYEAQ. This CDR3 is 14 amino acids long. The V end lost 1 base, the J end lost 6 bases, and 10 bases lay between the germline ends. CDR3: CASSLDWGAQPQHF. The CDR3 DNA is TGTGCCAGCAGCTTAGATTGGGGGGCTCAGCCCCAGCATTTT.

The genes are TRBV18 and TRBJ1-1; D is ambiguous. The CDR3 runs 15 residues. V was trimmed by 2 bases and J by 5 bases, leaving 15 bases between them. Germline lookup yields CDR1 KGHSH and CDR2 LQKENI. The DNA of the CDR3 is TGTGCCAGCTCACCAATTTTAGAGGGAGGGACTGAAGCTTTCTTT. Translation: CASSPILEGGTEAFF.

The CDR3 DNA reads as TGTGCCAGCAGCTTATTCCGGCGAGGAGGGGAGACCCAGTACTTC. This gives the protein CASSLFRRGGETQYF. The gene calls are TRBV7-6 and TRBJ2-5; maybe TRBD2 (6 bases). This CDR3 has 15 residues. The V end lost 2 bases, the J end lost 5 bases, and 15 bases lay between the germline ends. CDR1 and CDR2 from the germline V gene are SGHVS and FNYEAQ.

In DNA form, the CDR3 reads TGTGCCCACGGGTCCTACGAGCAGTACTTC. Amino acids: CAHGSYEQYF. The chain recombines TRBV28 with TRBJ2-7, with D unclear. The germline V gene has CDR1 MDHEN and CDR2 SYDVKM. Trimming took 11 bases from V and 1 from J, leaving 6 bases between them. The CDR3 has 10 residues.

The chain employs TRBV5-4 and TRBJ1-2; possible D gene TRBD1, 6 bases. This CDR3 has 16 residues. CDR1 and CDR2 from the germline V gene are SGHNT and YYREEE (reference sequence). The V and J ends lost 7 bases and 7 bases respectively, with 26 bases between them. CDR3 in amino acids: CASASNPPGATVGYTF. For the CDR3, the DNA is TGTGCCAGCGCCTCAAACCCCCCGGGGGCGACGGTTGGCTACACCTTC.

The chain employs TRBV4-3 and TRBJ1-2; D unresolved. Trimming left V 0 bases short and J 3 bases short, with 20 bases between. Germline loops: CDR1 LGHNA, CDR2 YSLEER. This CDR3 has 18 residues. Here the CDR3 reads CASSQEPCRFIADYGYTF. CDR3 coding DNA: TGCGCCAGCAGCCAAGAGCCGTGCAGGTTTATTGCCGACTATGGCTACACCTTC.

The chain has TRBV5-5 and TRBJ2-1; the match to TRBD1 covers 11 bases. CDR3 length: 17 residues. Germline V lookup: CDR1 SGHKS, CDR2 YYEKEE (reference sequence). V trimming: 3 bases; J trimming: 8 bases; junction bases outside the gene matches: 13. The CDR3, as DNA: TGTGCCAGCAGCTCGCAGGGCGGGACAGGGGGAAGGGATGAGCAGTTCTTC. It translates to CASSSQGGTGGRDEQFF.

The V and J genes are TRBV28 and TRBJ1-1; 7 bases agree with TRBD1. Trimming took 6 bases from V and 5 from J; bases not matched to a gene: 12. Germline loops: CDR1 MDHEN, CDR2 SYDVKM. The CDR3 has 15 residues. CDR3 in DNA: TGTGCCAGCAGCCTTACTAATCCAGGGGGAACTGAAGCTTTCTTT. Its protein is CASSLTNPGGTEAFF.

This clone occurred once. This sequence joins TRBV7-9 and TRBJ2-1; D might be TRBD1 (5 bases). Trimming removed 5 bases at V and 5 bases at J, with 22 bases between. CDR1 is SEHNR, CDR2 FQNEAQ, per germline (reference sequence). This CDR3 has 17 residues. CDR3 amino acids: CASSPLSDRVLNNEQFF. DNA for the CDR3: TGTGCCAGCAGCCCTTTGAGCGACAGAGTCTTAAACAATGAGCAGTTCTTC. The full variable domain, its missing parts supplied by reference TRBV7-9 and TRBJ2-1, is DTGVSQNPRHKITKRGQNVTFRCDPISEHNRLYWYRQTLGQGPEFLTYFQNEAQLEKSRLLSDRFSAERPKGSFSTLEIQRTEQGDSAMYLCASSPLSDRVLNNEQFFGPGTRLTVL.

The rearrangement uses TRBV4-2 and TRBJ2-3, with 8 bases identical to TRBD1. CDR3 size: 17 residues. Per germline, CDR1 LGHNA and CDR2 YNFKEQ. J was trimmed by 2 bases and V by 4 bases; bases with no gene match: 11. The CDR3, as DNA: TGTGCCAGCAGCCCTCTCGCGACAGGGGATTCCACAGATACGCAGTATTTT. Protein product: CASSPLATGDSTDTQYF.

The CDR3 sequence is CASSCTRDSLRGNEQFF. As DNA, the CDR3 is TGTGCCAGCAGTTGCACGCGGGACTCCCTGCGGGGGAATGAGCAGTTCTTC. This chain uses TRBV28 with TRBJ2-1; 7 bases align to TRBD2. This CDR3 spans 17 amino acids. Germline V gives CDR1 MDHEN, CDR2 SYDVKM. The V gene end was trimmed by 4 bases and the J gene end by 7 bases; junction bases not matched to a gene: 16.

The rearrangement joins TRBV28 to TRBJ2-5; possible D gene TRBD2, 6 bases. Germline V lookup: CDR1 MDHEN, CDR2 SYDVKM. The CDR3 contains 15 residues. V dropped 3 bases and J dropped 3 bases, with 14 bases sitting between them. The CDR3 sequence is CASSLALGSEETQYF. The CDR3 DNA reads as TGTGCCAGCAGTTTGGCCCTCGGGAGTGAAGAGACCCAGTACTTC.

The V and J genes are TRBV7-2 and TRBJ2-1, with D hard to call. Between the trimmed V and J ends, which lost 8 bases and 3 bases, there was a span of 20 bases. Germline assignment: CDR1 SGHTA and CDR2 FQGNSA. This CDR3 is built from 16 residues. CDR3 region: CASRFPGAADYNEQFF. The DNA of the CDR3 is TGTGCCAGCCGATTCCCCGGAGCAGCCGACTACAATGAGCAGTTCTTC.

The chain links TRBV28 to TRBJ1-1; tentative D call: TRBD1 (6 bases). This CDR3 has 20 amino acids. V was pared by 5 bases and J by 2 bases, with 30 bases between. CDR1 and CDR2 (germline): MDHEN, SYDVKM. CDR3 loop: CASSMPTGRRDRNLNTEAFF. The CDR3 region has the DNA TGTGCCAGCAGTATGCCAACAGGCCGACGAGACAGGAATCTCAACACTGAAGCTTTCTTT.

The chain employs TRBV30 and TRBJ1-1, with 7 nucleotides matching TRBD1. The germline CDR1 and CDR2 sequences are GTSNPN and SVGIG (reference sequence). The CDR3 is made up of 13 amino acids. The junction had 3 bases not matched to a gene; V was cut back by 4 bases and J by 1 base. CDR3 in amino acids: CAWIRTGNTEAFF. Here the CDR3 DNA reads TGTGCCTGGATTCGGACAGGGAACACTGAAGCTTTCTTT.

This rearrangement joins TRBV27 to TRBJ2-1; perhaps TRBD2 as D (6 bases). V shed 2 bases and J shed 5 bases, with 19 bases lying between them. Germline-derived CDR1 and CDR2 are MNHEY and SMNVEV (reference sequence). There are 17 residues in the CDR3. The DNA for the CDR3 is TGTGCCAGCAGTTTAGACCCATCGGGGGATGCGGACAATGAGCAGTTCTTC. Its protein product is CASSLDPSGDADNEQFF.

The V call is TRBV11-2, the J call TRBJ2-1; maybe TRBD1 (6 bases). This CDR3 has 19 amino acids. Germline V gene lookup returns CDR1 SGHAT and CDR2 FQNNGV. The V and J ends lost 5 bases and 9 bases respectively, with 32 bases between them. CDR3 sequence reads: CASSPTKPMRPGTQTEQFF. The CDR3 DNA follows: TGTGCCAGCAGCCCCACAAAACCAATGCGGCCCGGGACACAAACTGAGCAGTTCTTC. Combining the CDR3 with reference TRBV11-2 and TRBJ2-1 gives the whole variable domain EAGVAQSPRYKIIEKRQSVAFWCNPISGHATLYWYQQILGQGPKLLIQFQNNGVVDDSQLPKDRFSAERLKGVDSTLKIQPAKLEDSAVYLCASSPTKPMRPGTQTEQFFGPGTRLTVL.

The chain combines TRBV11-3 with TRBJ2-1; D might be TRBD1 (6 bases). This CDR3 comprises 14 residues. V was pared by 1 base and J by 6 bases, with 10 bases between. Germline CDR1 and CDR2: SGHNT and YENEEA. DNA for the CDR3: TGTGCCAGCAGCTTAGGGGACATCGGCAATGAGCAGTTCTTC. This encodes CASSLGDIGNEQFF.

V usage is TRBV10-3 and J usage is TRBJ2-3; D might be TRBD2 (6 bases). Trimming cost V 5 bases and J 7 bases, with 13 bases left between them. Germline CDR1 is ENHRY and CDR2 is SYGVKD. The CDR3 has 13 residues. CDR3 region: CAISRLAANTQYF. The CDR3 DNA follows: TGTGCCATCAGTAGATTAGCGGCTAATACGCAGTATTTT.

The gene calls are TRBV4-1 and TRBJ2-5; 10 nucleotides line up with TRBD1. V lost 0 bases, J lost 5 bases, and 18 bases stayed unmatched. The germline CDR1 and CDR2 sequences are MGHRA and YSYEKL. This CDR3 has 20 residues. The CDR3 DNA reads TGCGCCAGCAGCCAAGATATCGGGACAGGGGACCGAGGGAAAGTGGAGACCCAGTACTTC. As protein: CASSQDIGTGDRGKVETQYF.

This chain connects TRBV7-9 to TRBJ2-5; 9 bases agree with TRBD2. V gave up 2 bases and J gave up 5 bases; unmatched junction bases: 18. This CDR3 has 19 residues. Germline-derived CDR1 and CDR2 are SEHNR and FQNEAQ (reference sequence). This CDR3 reads CASSLIRAGGPIFRETQYF. The CDR3, as DNA: TGTGCCAGCAGCTTAATTCGGGCGGGAGGGCCGATATTCAGGGAGACCCAGTACTTC.